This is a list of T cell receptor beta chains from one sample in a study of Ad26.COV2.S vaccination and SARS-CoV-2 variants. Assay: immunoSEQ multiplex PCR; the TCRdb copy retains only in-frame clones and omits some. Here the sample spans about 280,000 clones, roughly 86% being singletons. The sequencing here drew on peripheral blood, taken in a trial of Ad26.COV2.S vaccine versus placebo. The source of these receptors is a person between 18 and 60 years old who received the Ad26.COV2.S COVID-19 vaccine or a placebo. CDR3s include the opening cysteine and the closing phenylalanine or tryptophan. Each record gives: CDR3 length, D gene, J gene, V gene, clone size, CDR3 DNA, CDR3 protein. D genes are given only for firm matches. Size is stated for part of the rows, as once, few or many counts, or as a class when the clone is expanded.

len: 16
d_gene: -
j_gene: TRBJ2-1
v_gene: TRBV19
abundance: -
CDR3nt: TGTGCCAGTAGTAATCCCGGACTGCATCCCTACAATGAGCAGTTCTTC
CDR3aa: CASSNPGLHPYNEQFF

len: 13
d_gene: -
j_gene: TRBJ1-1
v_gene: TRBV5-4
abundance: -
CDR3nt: TGTGCCAGCACCGGACAGTTGAACACTGAAGCTTTCTTT
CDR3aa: CASTGQLNTEAFF

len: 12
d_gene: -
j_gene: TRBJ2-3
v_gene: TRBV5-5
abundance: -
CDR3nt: TGTGCCAGCAGCTCAGGGGCAGATACGCAGTATTTT
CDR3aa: CASSSGADTQYF

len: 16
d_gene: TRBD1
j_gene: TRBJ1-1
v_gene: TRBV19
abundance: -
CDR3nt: TGTGCCAGTAGTCCACAGGGGGCACGAGCGTTCACTGAAGCTTTCTTT
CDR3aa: CASSPQGARAFTEAFF

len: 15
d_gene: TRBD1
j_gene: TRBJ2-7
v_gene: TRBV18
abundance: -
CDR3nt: TGTGCCAGCTCACCATTCGACGGGACAGGCTACGAGCAGTACTTC
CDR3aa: CASSPFDGTGYEQYF

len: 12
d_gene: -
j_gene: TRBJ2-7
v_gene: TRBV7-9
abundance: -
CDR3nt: TGTGCCAGCAGCTTAGAGGGGCCCGGGCAGTACTTC
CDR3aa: CASSLEGPGQYF

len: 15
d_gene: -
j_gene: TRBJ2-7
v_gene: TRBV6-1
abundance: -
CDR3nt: TGTGCCAGCAGTGAATCGCGGGAACTTAACCACGAGCAGTACTTC
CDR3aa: CASSESRELNHEQYF

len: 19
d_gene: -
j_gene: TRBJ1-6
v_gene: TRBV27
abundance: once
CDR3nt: TGTGCCAGCAGATCCAATTTACCGCAGGGGTACCATAATAATTCACCCCTCCACTTT
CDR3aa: CASRSNLPQGYHNNSPLHF

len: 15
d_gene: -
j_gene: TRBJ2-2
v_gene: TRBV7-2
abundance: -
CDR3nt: TGTGCCAGCAGCTTAATGGGGAAGAACACCGGGGAGCTGTTTTTT
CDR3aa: CASSLMGKNTGELFF

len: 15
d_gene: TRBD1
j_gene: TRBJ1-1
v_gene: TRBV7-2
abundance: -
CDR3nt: TGTGCCAGCAGCTCAGACAGGGGGCAGAACACTGAAGCTTTCTTT
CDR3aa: CASSSDRGQNTEAFF

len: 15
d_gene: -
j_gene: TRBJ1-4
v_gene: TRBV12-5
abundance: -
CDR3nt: TGTGCTAGTGGTTTGGTACTAGCAACTAATGAAAAACTGTTTTTT
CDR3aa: CASGLVLATNEKLFF

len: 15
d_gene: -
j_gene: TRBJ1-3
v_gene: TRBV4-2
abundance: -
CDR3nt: TGTGCCAGCAGCCGTCTAGCTAGCTCTGGAAACACCATATATTTT
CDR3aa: CASSRLASSGNTIYF

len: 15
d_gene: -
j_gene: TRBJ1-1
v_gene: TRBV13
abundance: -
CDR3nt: TGTGCCAGCAGCGCCCGGACGGTAATGAACACTGAAGCTTTCTTT
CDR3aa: CASSARTVMNTEAFF

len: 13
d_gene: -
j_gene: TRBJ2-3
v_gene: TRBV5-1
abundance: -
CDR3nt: TGCGCCAGCAGCTCCCCTAGCACAGATACGCAGTATTTT
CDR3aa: CASSSPSTDTQYF

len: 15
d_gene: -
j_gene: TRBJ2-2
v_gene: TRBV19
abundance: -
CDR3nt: TGTGCCAGTAGTATCGGCGGACAGTACACCGGGGAGCTGTTTTTT
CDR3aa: CASSIGGQYTGELFF

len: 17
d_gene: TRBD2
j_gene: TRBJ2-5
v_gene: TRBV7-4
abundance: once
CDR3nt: TGTGCCAGCAGCTTTCGAGCGGGGGGGCCGTACCAAGAGACCCAGTACTTC
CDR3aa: CASSFRAGGPYQETQYF

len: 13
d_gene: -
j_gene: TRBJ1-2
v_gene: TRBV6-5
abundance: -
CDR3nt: TGTGCCAGCATCCAGACCTCGATACATGGCTACACCTTC
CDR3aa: CASIQTSIHGYTF

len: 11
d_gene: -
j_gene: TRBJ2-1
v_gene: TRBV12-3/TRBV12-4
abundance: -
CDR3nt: TGTGCCAGCATCAAAGGCAATGAGCAGTTCTTC
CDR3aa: CASIKGNEQFF

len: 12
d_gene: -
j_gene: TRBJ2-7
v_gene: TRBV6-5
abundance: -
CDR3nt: TGTGCCAGCAGCCAACTGGGTTTTCGGCGGTTTTTC
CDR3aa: CASSQLGFRRFF

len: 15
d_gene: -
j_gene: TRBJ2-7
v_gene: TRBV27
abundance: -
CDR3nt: TGTGCCAGCCGTCTTCGGGCGGGGCAGATCTACGAGCAGTACTTC
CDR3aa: CASRLRAGQIYEQYF

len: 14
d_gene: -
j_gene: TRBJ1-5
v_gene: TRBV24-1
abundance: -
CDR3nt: TGTGCCAGAGGCAGACCGGACAGCAATCAGCCCCAGCATTTT
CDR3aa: CARGRPDSNQPQHF

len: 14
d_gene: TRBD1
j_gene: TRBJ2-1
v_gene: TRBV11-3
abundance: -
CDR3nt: TGTGCCAGCAGCTTAGGAACAGGGGGCATTGAGCAGTTCTTC
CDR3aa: CASSLGTGGIEQFF

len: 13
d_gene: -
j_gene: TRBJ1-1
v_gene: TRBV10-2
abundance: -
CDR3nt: TGCGCCAGCAGATCTCAATGGAACACTGAAGCTTTCTTT
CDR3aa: CASRSQWNTEAFF

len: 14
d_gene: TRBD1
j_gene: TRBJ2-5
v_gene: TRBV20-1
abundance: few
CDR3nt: TGCAGTGCTAGTGCAGGGACAGGGGGCGAGACCCAGTACTTC
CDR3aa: CSASAGTGGETQYF

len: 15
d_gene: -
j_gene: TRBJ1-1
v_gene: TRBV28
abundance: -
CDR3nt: TGTGCCAGCAGTGCCCCCACGGCAGGGGATGTTGAAGCTTTCTTT
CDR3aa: CASSAPTAGDVEAFF

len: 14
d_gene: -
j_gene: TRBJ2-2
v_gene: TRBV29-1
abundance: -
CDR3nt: TGCAGCGTTGATGGGGGGACTGACACCGGGGAGCTGTTTTTT
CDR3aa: CSVDGGTDTGELFF

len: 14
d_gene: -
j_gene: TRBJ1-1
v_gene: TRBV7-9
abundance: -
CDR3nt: TGTGCCAGCAGCTCGAACAGCCAGAACACTGAAGCTTTCTTT
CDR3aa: CASSSNSQNTEAFF

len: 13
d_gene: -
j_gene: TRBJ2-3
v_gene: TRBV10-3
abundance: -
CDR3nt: TGTGCCATCAGTGTATCCACCACAGATACGCAGTATTTT
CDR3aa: CAISVSTTDTQYF

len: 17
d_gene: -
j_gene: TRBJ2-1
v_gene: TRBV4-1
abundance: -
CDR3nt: TGCGCCAGCAGCCAAGATGGGGGCCCCGCGGCGTACAATGAGCAGTTCTTC
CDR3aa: CASSQDGGPAAYNEQFF

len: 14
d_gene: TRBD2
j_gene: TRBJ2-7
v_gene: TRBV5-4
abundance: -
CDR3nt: TGTGCCAGCAGCTCGACTAGCGGGTCCTACGAGCAGTACTTC
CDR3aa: CASSSTSGSYEQYF

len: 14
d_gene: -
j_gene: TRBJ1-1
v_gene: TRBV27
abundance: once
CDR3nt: TGTGCCAGCAGCCCGGACAGAGTTCCCACTGAAGCTTTCTTT
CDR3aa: CASSPDRVPTEAFF

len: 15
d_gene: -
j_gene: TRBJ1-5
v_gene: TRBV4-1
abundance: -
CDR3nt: TGCGCCAGCAGCCAAGATCGTGGATACAATCAGCCCCAGCATTTT
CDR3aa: CASSQDRGYNQPQHF

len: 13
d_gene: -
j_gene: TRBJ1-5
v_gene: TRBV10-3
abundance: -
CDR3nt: TGTGCCATCAGTGAGTCTGGGGATCAGCCCCAGCATTTT
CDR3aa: CAISESGDQPQHF

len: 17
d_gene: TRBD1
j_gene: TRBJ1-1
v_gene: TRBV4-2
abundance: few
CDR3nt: TGTGCCAGCAGCCAAGTCGGAACAGGGGGGAAGTACACTGAAGCTTTCTTT
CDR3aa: CASSQVGTGGKYTEAFF

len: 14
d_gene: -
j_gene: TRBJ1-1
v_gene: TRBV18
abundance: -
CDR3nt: TGTGCCAGCTCACCCACCCGCGAGGGCACTGAAGCTTTCTTT
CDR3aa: CASSPTREGTEAFF

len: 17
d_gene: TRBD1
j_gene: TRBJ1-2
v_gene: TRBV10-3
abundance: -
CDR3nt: TGTGCCATCAGGATTGGGGACAGGGGCACTTCTAACTATGGCTACACCTTC
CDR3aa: CAIRIGDRGTSNYGYTF

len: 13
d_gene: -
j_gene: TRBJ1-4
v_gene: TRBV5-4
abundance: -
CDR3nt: TGTGCCAGCAGCGAGGACACAAATGAAAAACTGTTTTTT
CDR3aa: CASSEDTNEKLFF

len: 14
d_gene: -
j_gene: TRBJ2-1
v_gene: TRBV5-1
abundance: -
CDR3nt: TGCGCCAGCAGCCAGACAAAACCGTGGGATGAGCAGTTCTTC
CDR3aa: CASSQTKPWDEQFF

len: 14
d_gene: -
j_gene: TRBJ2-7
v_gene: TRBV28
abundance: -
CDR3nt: TGTGCCAGCAGTTTATGGCAGGGGAACTACGAGCAGTACTTC
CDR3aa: CASSLWQGNYEQYF

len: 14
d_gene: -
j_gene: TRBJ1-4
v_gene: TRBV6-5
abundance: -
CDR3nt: TGTGCCACCAAGAGGAGTATCGTTAATGAAAAACTGTTTTTT
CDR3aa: CATKRSIVNEKLFF

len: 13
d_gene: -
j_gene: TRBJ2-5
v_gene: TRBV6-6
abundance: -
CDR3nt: TGTGCCAGCAGCCCACGGGCGTCAGAGACCCAGTACTTC
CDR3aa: CASSPRASETQYF

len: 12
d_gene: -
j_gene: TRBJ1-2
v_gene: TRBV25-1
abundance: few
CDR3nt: TGTGCCAGCAGTGAATACGGCTATGGCTACACCTTC
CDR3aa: CASSEYGYGYTF

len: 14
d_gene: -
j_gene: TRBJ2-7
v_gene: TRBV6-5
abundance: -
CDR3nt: TGTGCCAGCAGTTATAGTCAGGGGCACTACGAGCAGTACTTC
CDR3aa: CASSYSQGHYEQYF

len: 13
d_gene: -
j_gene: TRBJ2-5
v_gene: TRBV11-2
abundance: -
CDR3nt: TGTGCCAGCAGCTCAGAGGGGCGGGAGACCCAGTACTTC
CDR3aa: CASSSEGRETQYF

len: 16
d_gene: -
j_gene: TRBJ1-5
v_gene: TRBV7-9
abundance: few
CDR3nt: TGTGCCAGCAGCTTTAGGGGTAGAGGTAGCAATCAGCCCCAGCATTTT
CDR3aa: CASSFRGRGSNQPQHF

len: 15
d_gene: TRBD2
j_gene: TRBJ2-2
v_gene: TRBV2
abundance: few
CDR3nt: TGTGCCAGCAGTGGGACTAGCGGATGGTCCGGGGAGCTGTTTTTT
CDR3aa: CASSGTSGWSGELFF

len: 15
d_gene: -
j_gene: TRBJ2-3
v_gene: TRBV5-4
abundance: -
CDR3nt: TGTGCCAGCACCCAAAGGATTGGGGGGCCAGATACGCAGTATTTT
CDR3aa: CASTQRIGGPDTQYF

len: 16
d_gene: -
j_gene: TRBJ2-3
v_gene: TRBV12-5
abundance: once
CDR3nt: TGTGCTAGTGGTTTGCACCTACAGGGCCCCACAGATACGCAGTATTTT
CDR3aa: CASGLHLQGPTDTQYF